This T cell receptor beta chain was obtained from a study of blood T cell repertoires in COVID-19. Across the study: Researchers got acute and convalescent COVID-19 samples from the United States, Italy and Spain. PBMCs, B-cell-depleted T cells, or T cells provided the cDNA or gDNA that made up the material.

There are 13 residues in the CDR3. Per germline, CDR1 SNHLY and CDR2 FYNNEI. V was clipped by 7 bases and J by 4 bases; unmatched bases: 6. Authors' data handling: Estimation of nucleated cell counts was performed using reference gene primer amplification. Clones were read by immunoSEQ multiplex PCR, and TCRdb kept only the in-frame ones, dropping some. D and trimming were read from the DNA, whereas the V and J calls and clone size are those reported in that table. The repertoire holds some 250,000 clones, with 84% as singletons. The chain uses TRBV2 and TRBJ2-5; 7 nucleotides align to TRBD1. This receptor was taken from a man aged 55 to 70 with acute or convalescent COVID-19. The sequenced sample consisted of peripheral blood. CDR3 sequence (DNA): TGTGCCAGCAAGGGACAGCCTGGAGAGACCCAGTACTTC. This encodes CASKGQPGETQYF.